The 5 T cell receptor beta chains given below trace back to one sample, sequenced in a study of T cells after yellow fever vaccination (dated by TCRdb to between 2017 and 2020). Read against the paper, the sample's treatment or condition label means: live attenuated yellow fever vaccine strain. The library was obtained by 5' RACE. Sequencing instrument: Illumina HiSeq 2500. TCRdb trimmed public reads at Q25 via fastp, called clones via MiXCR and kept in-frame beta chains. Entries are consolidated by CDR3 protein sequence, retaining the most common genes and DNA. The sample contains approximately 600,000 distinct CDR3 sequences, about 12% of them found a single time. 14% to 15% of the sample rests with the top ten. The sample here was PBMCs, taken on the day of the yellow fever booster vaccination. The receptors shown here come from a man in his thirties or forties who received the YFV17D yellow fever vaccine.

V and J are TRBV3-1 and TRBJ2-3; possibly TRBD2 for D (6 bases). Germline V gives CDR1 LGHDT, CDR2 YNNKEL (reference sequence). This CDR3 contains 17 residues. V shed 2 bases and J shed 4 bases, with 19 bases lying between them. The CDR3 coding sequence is TGTGCCAGCAGCCAACACACTTTGCGGGACGAATCAGATACGCAGTATTTT. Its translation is CASSQHTLRDESDTQYF.

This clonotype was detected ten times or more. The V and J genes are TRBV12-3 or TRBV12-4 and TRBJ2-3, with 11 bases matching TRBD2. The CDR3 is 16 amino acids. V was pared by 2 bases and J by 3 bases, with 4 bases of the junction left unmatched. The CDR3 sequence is CASSLNSGRATDTQYF. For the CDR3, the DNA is TGTGCCAGCAGTTTAAATAGCGGGAGGGCGACAGATACGCAGTATTTT.

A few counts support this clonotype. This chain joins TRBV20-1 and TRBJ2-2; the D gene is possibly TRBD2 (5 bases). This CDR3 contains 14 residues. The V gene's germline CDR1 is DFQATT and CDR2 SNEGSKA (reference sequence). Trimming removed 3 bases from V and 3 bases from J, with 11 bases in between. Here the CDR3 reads CSASGQRYTGELFF. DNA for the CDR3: TGCAGTGCTAGCGGTCAGCGGTACACCGGGGAGCTGTTTTTT.

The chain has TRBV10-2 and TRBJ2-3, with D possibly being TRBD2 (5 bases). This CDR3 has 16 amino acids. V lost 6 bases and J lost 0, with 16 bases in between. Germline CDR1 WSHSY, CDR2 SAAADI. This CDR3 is CASRDQTTVSTDTQYF. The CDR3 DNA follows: TGCGCCAGCAGAGACCAGACTACTGTAAGCACAGATACGCAGTATTTT.

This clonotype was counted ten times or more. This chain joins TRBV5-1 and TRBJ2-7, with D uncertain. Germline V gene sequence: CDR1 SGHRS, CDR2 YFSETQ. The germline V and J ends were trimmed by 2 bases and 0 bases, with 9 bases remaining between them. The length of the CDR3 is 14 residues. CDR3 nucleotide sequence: TGCGCCAGCAGCTTAATGACCAGCTCCTACGAGCAGTACTTC. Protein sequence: CASSLMTSSYEQYF.